This is a list of T cell receptor beta chains from one sample in a study of blood T cells in healthy people across ages. TCRdb processed the 5' RACE reads anew with MiXCR; each CDR3 protein has one entry. The data contain approximately 800,000 distinct CDR3 sequences, roughly three fifths of them seen just once; the ten biggest clones take up about 26%. Sequencing used blood. These receptors were taken from a man aged 35-49 years in good health. Each CDR3 is given with its conserved first and last residue.

V gene: TRBV7-3; J gene: TRBJ2-1; CDR3 protein: CASSPREVVYNEQFF
V gene: TRBV6-2/TRBV6-3; J gene: TRBJ2-3; CDR3 protein: CASSYSSTSGSTDTQYF
V gene: TRBV15; J gene: TRBJ2-3; CDR3 protein: CATSRDSMWSDTQYF
V gene: TRBV12-3/TRBV12-4; J gene: TRBJ1-2; CDR3 protein: CASRVGTNYGYTF
V gene: TRBV12-3/TRBV12-4; J gene: TRBJ2-1; CDR3 protein: CASSTGGAYNEQFF
V gene: TRBV4-2; J gene: TRBJ2-5; CDR3 protein: CASSQDRTGGTQYF
V gene: TRBV5-1; J gene: TRBJ1-4; CDR3 protein: CASSLEGPNEKLFF
V gene: TRBV28; J gene: TRBJ2-3; CDR3 protein: CASSLFAGRTDTQYF
V gene: TRBV6-2/TRBV6-3; J gene: TRBJ1-1; CDR3 protein: CASSYRRTTLTEAFF
V gene: TRBV4-2; J gene: TRBJ2-7; CDR3 protein: CASSQLGLAATYEQYF
V gene: TRBV6-5; J gene: -; CDR3 protein: CASSYSGTASEQYF
V gene: TRBV5-6; J gene: TRBJ1-1; CDR3 protein: CASSLLSARMNTEAFF
V gene: TRBV29-1; J gene: TRBJ1-2; CDR3 protein: CSADSFYGYTF
V gene: TRBV21-1; J gene: -; CDR3 protein: CASRRLEGGNGETQYF
V gene: TRBV4-3; J gene: TRBJ2-7; CDR3 protein: CASSQEGRDIRYEQYF
V gene: TRBV30; J gene: TRBJ2-4; CDR3 protein: CAWSERGRGVAKNIQYF
V gene: TRBV4-3; J gene: TRBJ2-5; CDR3 protein: CASSKFRGSSYQETQYF
V gene: TRBV29-1; J gene: TRBJ1-1; CDR3 protein: CSVGRRAEAFF
V gene: TRBV11-1; J gene: TRBJ2-5; CDR3 protein: CASSYNRGQETQYF
V gene: TRBV9; J gene: TRBJ2-1; CDR3 protein: CASSVVEFGSYNEQFF
V gene: TRBV25-1; J gene: TRBJ1-2; CDR3 protein: CASTKTGNYGYTF
V gene: TRBV28; J gene: TRBJ1-5; CDR3 protein: CASRGPGGQPQHF
V gene: TRBV24-1; J gene: TRBJ1-5; CDR3 protein: CATSVGTGPSNQPQHF
V gene: TRBV27; J gene: -; CDR3 protein: CASSLRTGRETQYF
V gene: TRBV5-1; J gene: TRBJ2-7; CDR3 protein: CASSLTAGGSNEQYF
V gene: TRBV10-3; J gene: TRBJ2-5; CDR3 protein: CAISGQADQETQYF
V gene: TRBV12-3/TRBV12-4; J gene: TRBJ2-3; CDR3 protein: CATATAVTQYF
V gene: TRBV7-2; J gene: TRBJ2-3; CDR3 protein: CASSSHRGRTNTQYF
V gene: TRBV4-2; J gene: TRBJ2-7; CDR3 protein: CASSQGPLRVSGGQAYEQYF
V gene: TRBV4-3; J gene: TRBJ2-1; CDR3 protein: CASSLRQGLADNEQFF
V gene: TRBV4-3; J gene: TRBJ2-7; CDR3 protein: CASSQDDGSDEQYF
V gene: TRBV20-1; J gene: TRBJ2-2; CDR3 protein: CSARGLAGYTGELFF
V gene: TRBV29-1; J gene: TRBJ2-1; CDR3 protein: CSARAGGLNNEQFF
V gene: TRBV13; J gene: TRBJ2-6; CDR3 protein: CASSFGGAGANVLTF
V gene: TRBV5-5; J gene: TRBJ1-4; CDR3 protein: CASRLDRLGSEKLFF
V gene: TRBV27; J gene: TRBJ1-6; CDR3 protein: CASSSSPGTGLGLNSPLHF
V gene: TRBV6-1; J gene: TRBJ2-7; CDR3 protein: CATQAGTTGSYEQYF
V gene: TRBV2; J gene: TRBJ1-4; CDR3 protein: CASSERGQGDEKLFF
V gene: TRBV3-1; J gene: TRBJ2-1; CDR3 protein: CASSLRVLAGAEQFF
V gene: TRBV9; J gene: TRBJ1-6; CDR3 protein: CASSASTGGSYSPLHF
V gene: TRBV11-3; J gene: TRBJ2-4; CDR3 protein: CASSAPREGHLAKNIQYF
V gene: TRBV5-1; J gene: TRBJ2-5; CDR3 protein: CASSLKGGPVDQYF
V gene: TRBV6-2/TRBV6-3; J gene: TRBJ2-5; CDR3 protein: CASSGLRGDNDQYF
V gene: TRBV7-9; J gene: TRBJ1-2; CDR3 protein: CAFEAGGQGLGYTF
V gene: TRBV4-2; J gene: TRBJ2-5; CDR3 protein: CASSQGGGGSRFLQETQYF
V gene: TRBV10-3; J gene: TRBJ1-2; CDR3 protein: CAIAQSPRLGEDGYTF
V gene: TRBV4-2; J gene: TRBJ2-1; CDR3 protein: CASSLNIRHNEQFF
V gene: TRBV6-2/TRBV6-3; J gene: TRBJ2-5; CDR3 protein: CASKGPKETQYF
V gene: TRBV9; J gene: TRBJ1-4; CDR3 protein: CASSDSGGRDEKLFF
V gene: TRBV4-3; J gene: TRBJ2-1; CDR3 protein: CASSQGTLIAESSYNEQFF
V gene: TRBV11-2; J gene: TRBJ2-5; CDR3 protein: CASSLSGSKNNEQYF
V gene: TRBV7-2; J gene: TRBJ2-1; CDR3 protein: CASSRGQAEQFF
V gene: TRBV5-1; J gene: TRBJ2-1; CDR3 protein: CASRSGTTLSSYNEQFF
V gene: TRBV4-3; J gene: TRBJ2-7; CDR3 protein: CASSQDQKAYEQYF
V gene: TRBV5-1; J gene: TRBJ2-3; CDR3 protein: CASSLARVGDTQYF
V gene: TRBV20-1; J gene: TRBJ2-7; CDR3 protein: CSASHDWGSYEQYF
V gene: TRBV27; J gene: TRBJ2-7; CDR3 protein: CASSRDQGWNSEQYF